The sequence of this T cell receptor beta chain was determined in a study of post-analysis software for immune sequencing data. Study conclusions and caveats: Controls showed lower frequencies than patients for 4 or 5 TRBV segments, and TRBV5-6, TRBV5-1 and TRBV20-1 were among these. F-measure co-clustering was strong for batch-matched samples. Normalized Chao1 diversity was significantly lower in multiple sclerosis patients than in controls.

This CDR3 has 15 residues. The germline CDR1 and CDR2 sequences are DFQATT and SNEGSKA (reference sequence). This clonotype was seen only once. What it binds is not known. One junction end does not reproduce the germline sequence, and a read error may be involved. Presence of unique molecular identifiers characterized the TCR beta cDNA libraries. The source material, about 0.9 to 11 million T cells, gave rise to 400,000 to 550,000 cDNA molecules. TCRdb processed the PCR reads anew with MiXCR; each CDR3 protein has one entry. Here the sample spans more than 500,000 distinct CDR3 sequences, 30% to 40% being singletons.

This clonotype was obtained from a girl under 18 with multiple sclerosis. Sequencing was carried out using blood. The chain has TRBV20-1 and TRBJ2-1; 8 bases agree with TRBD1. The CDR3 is CSARIGTGIGHEQVF. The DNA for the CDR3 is TGCAGTGCTAGAATCGGGACAGGCATCGGCCATGAGCAGGTCTTC.